This TCR beta chain was sequenced during a study of T-cell reconstitution after alpha-beta-depleted transplantation in children. Trimming cost V 1 base and J 4 bases, with 14 bases left between them. Germline V gene sequence: CDR1 DFQATT, CDR2 SNEGSKA (reference sequence). This CDR3 region has 15 residues. Unique molecular identifiers were built into the TCRbeta library. Using its own MiXCR run on the PCR reads, TCRdb lists one record per CDR3 protein. Among a few hundred thousand distinct CDR3 sequences listed, around 25% were seen once. This clonotype was obtained from a male patient younger than 18 who had a stem cell transplant for acute lymphoblastic leukemia, so the T cells may come from the graft donor. The chain couples TRBV20-1 to TRBJ1-5; no reliable D call. This specimen consisted of PBMCs, mostly from graft donor cells, obtained 180 days after TCRalphabeta/CD19-depleted stem cell transplant. The CDR3: CSARGSPGMNQPQHF. CDR3 bases: TGCAGTGCTAGAGGCTCCCCGGGGATGAATCAGCCCCAGCATTTT.